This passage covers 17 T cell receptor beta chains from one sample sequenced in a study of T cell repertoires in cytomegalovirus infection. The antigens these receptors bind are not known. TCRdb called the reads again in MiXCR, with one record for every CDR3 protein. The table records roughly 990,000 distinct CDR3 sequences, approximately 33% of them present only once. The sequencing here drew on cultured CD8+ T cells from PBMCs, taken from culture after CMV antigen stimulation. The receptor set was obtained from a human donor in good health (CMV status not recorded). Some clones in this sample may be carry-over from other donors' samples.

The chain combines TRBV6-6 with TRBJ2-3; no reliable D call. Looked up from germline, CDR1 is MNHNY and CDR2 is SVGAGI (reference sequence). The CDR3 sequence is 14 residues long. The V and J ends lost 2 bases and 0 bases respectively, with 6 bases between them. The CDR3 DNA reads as TGTGCCAGCAGTTACCAGGAGAGCACAGATACGCAGTATTTT. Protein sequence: CASSYQESTDTQYF.

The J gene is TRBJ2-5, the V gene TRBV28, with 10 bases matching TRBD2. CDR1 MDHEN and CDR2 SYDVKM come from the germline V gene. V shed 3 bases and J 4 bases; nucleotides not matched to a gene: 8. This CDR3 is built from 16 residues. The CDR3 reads CASSFHPSGGLETQYF. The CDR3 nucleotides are TGTGCCAGCAGTTTCCATCCTAGCGGGGGTTTAGAGACCCAGTACTTC.

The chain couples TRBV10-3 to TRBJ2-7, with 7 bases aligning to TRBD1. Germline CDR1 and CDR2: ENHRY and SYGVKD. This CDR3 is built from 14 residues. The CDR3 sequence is CAISPGTATYEQYV. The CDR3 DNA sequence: TGTGCTATCAGCCCCGGGACAGCGACCTACGAGCAGTACGTC.

CDR3 DNA: TGCAGTGCTAGAAGAGGCTCCTATAGCTCCTACGAGCAGTACTTC. Encoded protein: CSARRGSYSSYEQYF. This chain uses TRBV20-1 with TRBJ2-7; D remains unclear. The CDR3 contains 15 residues. CDR1 and CDR2 from the germline V gene are DFQATT and SNEGSKA (reference sequence). V lost 2 bases and J 0 bases, leaving 14 bases between the germline ends.

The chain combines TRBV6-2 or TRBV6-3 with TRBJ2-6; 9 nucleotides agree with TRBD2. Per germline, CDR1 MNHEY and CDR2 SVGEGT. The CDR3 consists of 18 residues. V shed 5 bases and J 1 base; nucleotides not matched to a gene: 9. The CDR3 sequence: CASSRGAGGPSGANVLTF. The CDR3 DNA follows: TGTGCCAGCAGTAGAGGGGCGGGGGGGCCTTCTGGGGCCAACGTCCTGACTTTC.

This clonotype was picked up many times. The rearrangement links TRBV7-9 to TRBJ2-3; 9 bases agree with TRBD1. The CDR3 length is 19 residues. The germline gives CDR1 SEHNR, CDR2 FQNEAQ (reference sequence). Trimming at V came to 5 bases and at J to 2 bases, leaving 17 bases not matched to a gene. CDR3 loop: CASSIPYDRTGALTDTQYF. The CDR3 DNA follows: TGTGCCAGCAGCATCCCCTACGATCGGACAGGGGCCCTCACAGATACGCAGTATTTT.

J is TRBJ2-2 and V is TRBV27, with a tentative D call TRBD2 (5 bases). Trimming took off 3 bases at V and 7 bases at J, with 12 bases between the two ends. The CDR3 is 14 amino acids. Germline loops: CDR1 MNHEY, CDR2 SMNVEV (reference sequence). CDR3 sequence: CASSFGVGGGELFF. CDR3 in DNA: TGTGCCAGCAGTTTCGGGGTGGGCGGCGGGGAGCTGTTTTTT.

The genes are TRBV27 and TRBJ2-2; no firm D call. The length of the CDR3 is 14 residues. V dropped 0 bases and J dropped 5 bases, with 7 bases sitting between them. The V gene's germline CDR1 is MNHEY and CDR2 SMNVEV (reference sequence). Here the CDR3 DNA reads TGTGCCAGCAGTTTATCGATGGGAACCGGGGAGCTGTTTTTT. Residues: CASSLSMGTGELFF.

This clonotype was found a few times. The CDR3 bases are TGTGCCAGCAGTCTCTCCCCAGCTTCACTGCCCTATGGCTACACCTTC. The encoded protein is CASSLSPASLPYGYTF. V gene TRBV28 combines with J gene TRBJ1-2; the D is unclear. Trimming cost V 5 bases and J 4 bases, with 20 bases left between them. This CDR3 is 16 amino acids long. The germline CDR1 and CDR2 sequences are MDHEN and SYDVKM.

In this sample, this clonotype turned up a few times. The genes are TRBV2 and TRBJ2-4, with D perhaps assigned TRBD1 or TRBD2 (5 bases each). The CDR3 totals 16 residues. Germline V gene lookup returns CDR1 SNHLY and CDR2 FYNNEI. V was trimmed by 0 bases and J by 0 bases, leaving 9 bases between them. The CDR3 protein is CASSEAGAAAKNIQYF. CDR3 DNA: TGTGCCAGCAGTGAAGCCGGGGCAGCAGCCAAAAACATTCAGTACTTC.

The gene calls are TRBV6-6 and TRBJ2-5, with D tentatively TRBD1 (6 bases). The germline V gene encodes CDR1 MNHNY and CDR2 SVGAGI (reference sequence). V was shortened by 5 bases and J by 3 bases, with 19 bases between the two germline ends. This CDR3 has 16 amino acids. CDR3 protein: CASSPWTAKLKETQYF. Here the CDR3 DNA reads TGTGCCAGCAGTCCCTGGACAGCTAAACTTAAAGAGACCCAGTACTTC.

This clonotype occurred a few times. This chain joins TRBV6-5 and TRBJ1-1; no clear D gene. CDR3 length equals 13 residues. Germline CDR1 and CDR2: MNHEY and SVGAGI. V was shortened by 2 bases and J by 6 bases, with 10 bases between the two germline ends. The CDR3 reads CASSYGEGPEAFF. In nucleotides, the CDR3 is TGTGCCAGCAGTTACGGTGAGGGCCCTGAAGCTTTCTTT.

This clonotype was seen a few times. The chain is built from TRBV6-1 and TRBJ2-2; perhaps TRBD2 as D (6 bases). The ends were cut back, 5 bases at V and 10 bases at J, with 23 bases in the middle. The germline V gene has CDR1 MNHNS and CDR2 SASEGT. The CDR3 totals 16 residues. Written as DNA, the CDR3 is TGTGCCAGCAGTTCCGGGGACTGGGGAGGAGTGGAGGAGCTGTTTTTT. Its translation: CASSSGDWGGVEELFF.

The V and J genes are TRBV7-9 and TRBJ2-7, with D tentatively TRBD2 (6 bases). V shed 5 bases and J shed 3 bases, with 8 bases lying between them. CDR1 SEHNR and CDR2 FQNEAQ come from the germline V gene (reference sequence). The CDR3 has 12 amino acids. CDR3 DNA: TGTGCCAGCAGCGGGACTTTCTACGAGCAGTACTTC. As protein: CASSGTFYEQYF.

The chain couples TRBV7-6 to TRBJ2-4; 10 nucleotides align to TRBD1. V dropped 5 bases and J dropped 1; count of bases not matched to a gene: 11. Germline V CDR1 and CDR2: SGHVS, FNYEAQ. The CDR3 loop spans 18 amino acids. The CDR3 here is CASSLGRGTGEAKNIQYF. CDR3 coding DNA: TGTGCCAGCAGCCTCGGTCGTGGGACAGGGGAGGCCAAAAACATTCAGTACTTC.

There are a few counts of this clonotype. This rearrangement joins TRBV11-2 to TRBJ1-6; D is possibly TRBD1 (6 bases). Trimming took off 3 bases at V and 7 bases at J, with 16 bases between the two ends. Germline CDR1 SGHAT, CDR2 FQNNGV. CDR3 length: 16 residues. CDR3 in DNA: TGTGCCAGCAGCTTTTGGAAGGGGGGGTTCAATTCACCCCTCCACTTT. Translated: CASSFWKGGFNSPLHF.

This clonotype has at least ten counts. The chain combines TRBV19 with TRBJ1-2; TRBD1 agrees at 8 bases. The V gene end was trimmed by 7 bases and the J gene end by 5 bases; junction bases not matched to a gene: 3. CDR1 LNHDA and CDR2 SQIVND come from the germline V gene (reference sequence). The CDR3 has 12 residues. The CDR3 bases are TGTGCCAGTACCCGGGACAGGTATGGCTACACCTTC. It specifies CASTRDRYGYTF.